Listed below are T cell receptor beta chains from one sample, sequenced in a study of T cells after yellow fever vaccination. TCRdb reanalysed the 5' RACE reads using MiXCR and keeps one entry per CDR3 protein. The table includes about 340,000 distinct CDR3 sequences, roughly 8.7% detected once. The source was PBMCs, collected on the day of the first yellow fever vaccination. Every receptor here comes from a man between 18 and 35 years old who received the YFV17D yellow fever vaccine. Both conserved end residues are part of each CDR3. Fields, in order: V gene, clone size, CDR3 protein. Some rows mark clone size as missing; the rest say once, few, many or name a class of expanded clone.

v_call: TRBV13
clone_size: NA
cdr3_aa: CASSQTGQMNTGELFF

v_call: TRBV5-1
clone_size: few
cdr3_aa: CASSVTGGHQPQHF

v_call: TRBV7-2
clone_size: NA
cdr3_aa: CASSLMGTGEKLFF

v_call: TRBV20-1
clone_size: few
cdr3_aa: CSPSALAYNEQFF

v_call: TRBV5-1
clone_size: few
cdr3_aa: CASSVAGVGTEAFF

v_call: TRBV29-1
clone_size: few
cdr3_aa: CSVTGALQYNEQFF

v_call: TRBV5-1
clone_size: NA
cdr3_aa: CASSLDRSQPQHF

v_call: TRBV4-1
clone_size: few
cdr3_aa: CASSQGASRRNQPQHF

v_call: TRBV7-3
clone_size: few
cdr3_aa: CASTAGRGGELFF

v_call: TRBV6-5
clone_size: NA
cdr3_aa: CASSYFGTGLSEQFF

v_call: TRBV7-9
clone_size: few
cdr3_aa: CASSSLGSPLHF